This TCR beta chain was captured in a study of T-cell reconstitution after alpha-beta-depleted transplantation in children. Study-wide results and caveats: The study reportedly traced alpha-beta T cells about two months after transplant to several hundred expanded graft clones. Recipient T cells and thymic progenitors that survived gave rise to the high TCRbeta diversity observed at day 60 in some patients. Fresh T-cell production supplied most of the T-cell counts and diversity seen one year after transplant.

This clonotype was counted many times. Its antigen is undetermined. Preparation of the TCRbeta library used unique molecular identifiers. MiXCR was run by TCRdb on the PCR reads, yielding one entry per CDR3 protein. The table records approximately 500,000 distinct CDR3 sequences, approximately 10% of them present only once. This TCR came from a child aged 2-15 years with inherited bone marrow failure, due to receive a stem cell transplant. Sequencing used PBMCs, obtained before TCRalphabeta/CD19-depleted stem cell transplant.

The CDR3 DNA is TGCGCCAGCAGCCCGGGCGGGTCCCTGAACACTGAAGCTTTCTTT. Translation: CASSPGGSLNTEAFF. The V gene is TRBV5-1, the J gene TRBJ1-1; D is ambiguous. Germline V gene lookup returns CDR1 SGHRS and CDR2 YFSETQ. V was trimmed by 4 bases and J by 0 bases, leaving 13 bases between them. The CDR3 consists of 15 residues.